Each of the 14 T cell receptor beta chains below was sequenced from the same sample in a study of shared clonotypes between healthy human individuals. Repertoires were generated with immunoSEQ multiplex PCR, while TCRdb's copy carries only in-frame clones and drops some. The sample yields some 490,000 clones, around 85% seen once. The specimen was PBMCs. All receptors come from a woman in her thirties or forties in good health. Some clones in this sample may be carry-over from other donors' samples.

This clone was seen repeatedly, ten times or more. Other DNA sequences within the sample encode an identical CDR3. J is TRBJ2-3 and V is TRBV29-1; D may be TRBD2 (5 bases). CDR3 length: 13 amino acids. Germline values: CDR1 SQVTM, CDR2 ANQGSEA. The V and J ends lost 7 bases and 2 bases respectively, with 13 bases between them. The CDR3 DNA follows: TGCAGCGCCCGGGGTCGGGTCACAGATACGCAGTATTTT. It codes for CSARGRVTDTQYF.

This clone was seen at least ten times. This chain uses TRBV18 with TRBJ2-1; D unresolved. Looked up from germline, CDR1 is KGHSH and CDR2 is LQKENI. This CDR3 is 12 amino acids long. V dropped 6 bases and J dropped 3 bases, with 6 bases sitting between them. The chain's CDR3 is CASSRNYNEQFF. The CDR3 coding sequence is TGTGCCAGCTCCCGGAACTACAATGAGCAGTTCTTC. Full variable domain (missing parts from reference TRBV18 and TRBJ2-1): NAGVMQNPRHLVRRRGQEARLRCSPMKGHSHVYWYRQLPEEGLKFMVYLQKENIIDESGMPKERFSAEFPKEGPSILRIQQVVRGDSAAYFCASSRNYNEQFFGPGTRLTVL.

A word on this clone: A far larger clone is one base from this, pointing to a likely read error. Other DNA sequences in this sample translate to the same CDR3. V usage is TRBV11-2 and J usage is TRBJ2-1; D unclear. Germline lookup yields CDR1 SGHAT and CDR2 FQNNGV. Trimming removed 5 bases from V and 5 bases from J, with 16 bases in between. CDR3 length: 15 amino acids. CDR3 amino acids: CASSPLKGRDNEQFF. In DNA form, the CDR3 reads TGTGCCAGCAGCCCTCTTAAGGGAAGGGACAATGAGCAGTTCTTC.

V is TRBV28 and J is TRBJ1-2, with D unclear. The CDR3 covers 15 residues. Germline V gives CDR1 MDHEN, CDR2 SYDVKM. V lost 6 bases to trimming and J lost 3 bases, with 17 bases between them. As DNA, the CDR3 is TGTGCCAGCAGCCCTTCCCAGGATCGGTACTATGGCTACACCTTC. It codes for CASSPSQDRYYGYTF.

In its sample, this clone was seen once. CDR3 residues: CASSTYPEYEQYF. Here the CDR3 DNA reads TGTGCCAGCAGCACCTACCCAGAGTACGAGCAGTACTTC. The chain recombines TRBV21-1 with TRBJ2-7. TRBV21-1 is classified as a pseudogene. The CDR3 spans 13 residues.

The CDR3 DNA reads TGCGCCAGCAGCTTGGTCCCTGGGGTGGACACCGAGCAGTACTTC. Its protein product is CASSLVPGVDTEQYF. The rearrangement uses TRBV5-1 and TRBJ2-7; D possibly corresponds to TRBD1 (5 bases). Trimming took 0 bases from V and 6 from J, leaving 16 bases between them. This CDR3 contains 15 residues. Germline lookup yields CDR1 SGHRS and CDR2 YFSETQ.

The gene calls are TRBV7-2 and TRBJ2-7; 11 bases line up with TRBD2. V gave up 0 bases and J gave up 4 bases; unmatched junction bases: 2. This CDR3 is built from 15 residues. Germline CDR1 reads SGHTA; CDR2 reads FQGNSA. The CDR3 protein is CASSLARTSGYEQYF. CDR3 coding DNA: TGTGCCAGCAGCTTAGCCCGGACTAGCGGGTACGAGCAGTACTTC.

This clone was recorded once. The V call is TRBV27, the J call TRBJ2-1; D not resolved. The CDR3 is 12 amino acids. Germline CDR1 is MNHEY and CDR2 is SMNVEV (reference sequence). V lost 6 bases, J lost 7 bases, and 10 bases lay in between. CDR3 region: CASSLGRNEQFF. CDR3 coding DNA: TGTGCCAGCAGCCTTGGTCGGAATGAGCAGTTCTTC.

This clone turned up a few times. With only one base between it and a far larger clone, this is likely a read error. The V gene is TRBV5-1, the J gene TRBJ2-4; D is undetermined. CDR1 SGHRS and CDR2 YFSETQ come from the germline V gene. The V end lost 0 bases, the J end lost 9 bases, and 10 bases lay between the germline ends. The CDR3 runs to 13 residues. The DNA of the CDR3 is TGCGCCAGCAGCTTGGACAACAATGGCATTCAGTACTTC. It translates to CASSLDNNGIQYF.

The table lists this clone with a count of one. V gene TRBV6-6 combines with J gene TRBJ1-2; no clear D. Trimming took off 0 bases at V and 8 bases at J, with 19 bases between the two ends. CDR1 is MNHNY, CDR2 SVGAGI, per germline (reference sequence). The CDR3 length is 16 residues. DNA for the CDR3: TGTGCCAGCAGTTACTCGGAGAAGACGCCCCTGGGAGGCTACACCTTC. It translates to CASSYSEKTPLGGYTF.

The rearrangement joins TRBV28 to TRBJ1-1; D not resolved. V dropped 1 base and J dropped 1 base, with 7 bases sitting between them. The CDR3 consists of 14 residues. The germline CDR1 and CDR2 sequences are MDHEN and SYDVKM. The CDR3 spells CASSLSLGNTEAFF. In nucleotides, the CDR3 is TGTGCCAGCAGTTTATCCCTGGGGAACACTGAAGCTTTCTTT.

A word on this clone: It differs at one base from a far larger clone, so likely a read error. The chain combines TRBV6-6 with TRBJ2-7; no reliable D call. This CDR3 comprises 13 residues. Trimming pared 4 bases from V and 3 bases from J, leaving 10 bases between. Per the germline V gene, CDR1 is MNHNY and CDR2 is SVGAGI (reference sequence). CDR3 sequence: CASSLSANYEQYF. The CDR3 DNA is TGTGCCAGCAGTTTGTCAGCCAACTACGAGCAGTACTTC.

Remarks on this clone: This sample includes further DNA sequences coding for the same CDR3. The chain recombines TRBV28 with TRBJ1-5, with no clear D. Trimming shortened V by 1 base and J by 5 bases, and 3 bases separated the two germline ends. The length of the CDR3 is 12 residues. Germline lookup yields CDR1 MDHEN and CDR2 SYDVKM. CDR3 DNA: TGTGCCAGCAGTTTATTCGATCAGCCCCAGCATTTT. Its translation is CASSLFDQPQHF.

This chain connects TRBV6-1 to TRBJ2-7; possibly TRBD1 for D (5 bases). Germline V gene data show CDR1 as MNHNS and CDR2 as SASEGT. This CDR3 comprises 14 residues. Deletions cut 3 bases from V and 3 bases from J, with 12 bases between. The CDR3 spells CASSDRALLYEQYF. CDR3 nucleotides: TGTGCCAGCAGTGACAGGGCCCTCCTCTACGAGCAGTACTTC.